What follows describes a single T cell receptor beta chain. This clonotype appeared once. Its antigen is currently not known. No clone much larger than this one lies a single base away; base qualities are absent. One read alone is a weak basis. CDR1 SQVTM and CDR2 ANQGSEA are derived from the germline V gene. There are 14 amino acids in the CDR3, from cysteine to phenylalanine inclusive. The sequence is cut down to CDR3 DNA, 42 bases in frame from base 1. At the junction V is shortened by 3 bases and J by 0 bases, with 10 bases in between. The sample originates from a study of T cells in Graves' hyperthyroidism and ophthalmopathy (dated by TCRdb to the late 2010s). For the wider study: Peripheral blood samples were taken at the time of initial diagnosis, prior to any treatment. A discovery cohort of about a hundred patients, about 40 with Graves' ophthalmopathy and approximately 57 with stable Graves' hyperthyroidism, was used to find distinguishing TCR V-J signatures. Prospective prediction of ophthalmopathy was tested in an independent validation cohort consisting of about 20 hyperthyroidism patients and approximately 16 patients who later progressed to ophthalmopathy. The 95 to 100 discovery patients were randomly divided into training and test sets at a 7:3 ratio. Thyroid tissue and blood T-cell repertoires from roughly 6 Graves' hyperthyroidism patients were also compared in the study. After sampling, hyperthyroidism patients received methimazole starting at 30 mg daily, and ophthalmopathy patients received high-dose intravenous methylprednisolone. According to the paper, TCR Vbeta CDR3 sequencing was carried out on 135 peripheral blood samples, which came from some 41 ophthalmopathy, under 85 hyperthyroidism and around 17 progressor patients. Results the study describes overall, beyond this receptor: Sample size was not statistically predetermined, and blinding of investigators to group allocation was not performed. Blood samples also contained most of the expanded thyroid clonotypes (frequency above 0.001), which suggests that blood repertoires may reflect thyroid immune responses. In validation, progression to ophthalmopathy was predicted by the model with roughly 69% sensitivity and 72.22% specificity, a median of roughly six months before onset. In cross-validation, a model built on a 13 V-J signature told ophthalmopathy apart from stable hyperthyroidism with under 90% sensitivity and approximately 81% specificity, and in testing the same model reached 80%/75%.

The TCR beta CDR3 regions were amplified from the RNA transcripts. The TCR CDR3 was subjected to a first round of RT-PCR using the HTBI primer set and the Qiagen OneStep RT-PCR kit. Libraries were constructed in a second round of multiplex PCR, after which size selection and purification were carried out. Libraries were sequenced paired-end with 100 bp reads on an Illumina HiSeq2000. In the authors' own workflow: Raw data were processed with SOAPnuke, discarding reads with adapters, uncalled bases, mean Phred below 15, or no exact constant-primer or identifier match. High-quality paired reads were merged using COPE v1.2.5, and each unique nucleotide sequence was defined as a clonotype. MiTCR v1.1 was used to align the clonotypes against IMGT TRBV, TRBD and TRBJ reference segments. The analysis included only V-J combinations with a frequency above 0.0001, which together covered around 99% of the repertoires. A TCS score was defined as the ratio between F50 (clonal expansion) and ExV (chaos), using BLOSUM62-based TCRdist between CDR3 peptides within each V-J. Welch's t-statistics and random forest reduced roughly 530 V-J features to roughly 13, which were used in a naive Bayes classifier (R e1071). TCRdb itself trimmed the public reads at Q25 with fastp, ran MiXCR and retained productive beta chains. When rows share a CDR3 protein, they turn into one entry using the most common DNA and genes. TCRdb's processing, not the authors' own work, is the source of the V and J calls. This sample holds 500,000 to 700,000 distinct CDR3 sequences; 16% were observed only once. The ten largest clones represent 15% to 20% of the sample.

Stable Graves' hyperthyroidism was defined as the absence of progression to ophthalmopathy over 18 months of follow-up. Hyperthyroidism patients were newly diagnosed, had a disease duration of under 2 months, and were aged 18 to 65 years. The study excluded patients with uncontrolled infections, other autoimmune diseases, pregnancy or lactation. Clinical symptoms, serum thyroxine and TRAb, thyroid ultrasound, and orbital computed tomography formed the basis for the diagnoses. Ficoll-Paque density gradient centrifugation was used to isolate PBMCs from about 9.4 ml of fresh peripheral blood. Total RNA was extracted with Trizol reagent, and quality was checked on an Agilent 2100 Bioanalyzer.

The clonotype was recovered from a young woman with Graves' hyperthyroidism. This chain joins TRBV29-1 to TRBJ2-3; perhaps TRBD1 is the D gene, with 5 bases matching. Material for sequencing was blood. The CDR3 is CSVDGAASTDTQYF. The base sequence is TGCAGCGTTGATGGGGCAGCTAGCACAGATACGCAGTATTTT.